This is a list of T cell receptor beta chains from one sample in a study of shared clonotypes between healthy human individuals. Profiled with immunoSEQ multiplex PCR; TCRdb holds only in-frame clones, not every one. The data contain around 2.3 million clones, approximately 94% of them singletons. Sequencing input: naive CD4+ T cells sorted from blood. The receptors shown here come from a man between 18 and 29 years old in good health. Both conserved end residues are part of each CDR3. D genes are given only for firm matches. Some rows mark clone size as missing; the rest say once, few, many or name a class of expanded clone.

DNA: TGTGCCTGGAGCAGGGTCTCTGGGGCCAACGTCCTGACTTTC
CDR3: CAWSRVSGANVLTF
length: 14
D: -
V: TRBV30
J: TRBJ2-6
size: -

DNA: TGTGCCAGCAGCCCTAGCGGGAGCTACGAGCAGTACTTC
CDR3: CASSPSGSYEQYF
length: 13
D: TRBD2
V: TRBV9
J: TRBJ2-7
size: -

DNA: TGTGCCAGTAGACTGACAGGGGATTTCGGCACAGATACGCAGTATTTT
CDR3: CASRLTGDFGTDTQYF
length: 16
D: TRBD1
V: TRBV19
J: TRBJ2-3
size: -

DNA: TGTGCCAGCAGCTTAGTAGGACAAGGCCAAGAGACCCAGTACTTC
CDR3: CASSLVGQGQETQYF
length: 15
D: -
V: TRBV7-9
J: TRBJ2-5
size: -

DNA: TGTGCCAGCAGTTACGGGACTAGCGGGAGGACAGATACGCAGTATTTT
CDR3: CASSYGTSGRTDTQYF
length: 16
D: TRBD2
V: TRBV6-5
J: TRBJ2-3
size: -

DNA: TGCGCCAGCAGCCAGAGCGGGAGTTCCTACAATGAGCAGTTCTTC
CDR3: CASSQSGSSYNEQFF
length: 15
D: TRBD2
V: TRBV4-3
J: TRBJ2-1
size: -

DNA: TGTGCCAGCATCCGGTGGGTAGCGGGAGTCAATGAGCAGTTCTTC
CDR3: CASIRWVAGVNEQFF
length: 15
D: TRBD2
V: TRBV27
J: TRBJ2-1
size: -

DNA: TGTGCCAGCAGCTCGAAGCGCGAGAGCTCCTACGAGCAGTACTTC
CDR3: CASSSKRESSYEQYF
length: 15
D: -
V: TRBV5-4
J: TRBJ2-7
size: -

DNA: TGCGCCAGCGCCGCGGGGCAGCCACCCTACGAGCAGTACTTC
CDR3: CASAAGQPPYEQYF
length: 14
D: -
V: TRBV5-1
J: TRBJ2-7
size: -

DNA: TGTGCCAGCAGCCCCGCGGGTATCTATGGCTACACCTTC
CDR3: CASSPAGIYGYTF
length: 13
D: -
V: TRBV2
J: TRBJ1-2
size: -

DNA: TGCAGCGTTACCGGGACAGGGGGGACCAACACTGAAGCTTTCTTT
CDR3: CSVTGTGGTNTEAFF
length: 15
D: TRBD1
V: TRBV29-1
J: TRBJ1-1
size: -

DNA: TGTGCCAGTAGTCCGGAGACAGATAACACCGGGGAGCTGTTTTTT
CDR3: CASSPETDNTGELFF
length: 15
D: -
V: TRBV19
J: TRBJ2-2
size: -

DNA: TGTGCCAGCACGCCTACAGCGGGGCCCCCGTATTTT
CDR3: CASTPTAGPPYF
length: 12
D: TRBD2
V: TRBV28
J: TRBJ2-3
size: -

DNA: TGTGCCAGCAGTTTACAGAGGGGTAGGCAGTACTTC
CDR3: CASSLQRGRQYF
length: 12
D: -
V: TRBV27
J: TRBJ2-7
size: -

DNA: TGTGCCATTCAAGACAGGGAAACCTACGAGCAGTACTTC
CDR3: CAIQDRETYEQYF
length: 13
D: TRBD1
V: TRBV6-1
J: TRBJ2-7
size: -

DNA: TGTGCCAGGGTTGACTTGGGCTACACCTTC
CDR3: CARVDLGYTF
length: 10
D: -
V: TRBV27
J: TRBJ1-2
size: -

DNA: TGTGCCAGCAGCTTAATTCCCTTGGCAGGTCACTACACCTTC
CDR3: CASSLIPLAGHYTF
length: 14
D: -
V: TRBV11-2
J: TRBJ1-2
size: -

DNA: TGTGCCAGTAGTCTCCGGGACCAGGGTGGGTTCCAAGAGACCCAGTACTTC
CDR3: CASSLRDQGGFQETQYF
length: 17
D: -
V: TRBV19
J: TRBJ2-5
size: once

DNA: TGTGCCAGCAGCTTAGAAGGGAGACTAGAGACCCAGTACTTC
CDR3: CASSLEGRLETQYF
length: 14
D: -
V: TRBV11-2
J: TRBJ2-5
size: -

DNA: TGTGCCAGCAGTTACCCCACAAGCACCGGGGAGCTGTTTTTT
CDR3: CASSYPTSTGELFF
length: 14
D: -
V: TRBV6-6
J: TRBJ2-2
size: -

DNA: TGTGCCAGTAATTCGCGCCTTTTCCCTACAGATACGCAGTATTTT
CDR3: CASNSRLFPTDTQYF
length: 15
D: -
V: TRBV19
J: TRBJ2-3
size: -

DNA: TGTGCCAGCAATGCCCCTCTAGCGGGAGTCACAGATACGCAGTATTTT
CDR3: CASNAPLAGVTDTQYF
length: 16
D: TRBD2
V: TRBV2
J: TRBJ2-3
size: -

DNA: TGTGCCAGCAGCCGGGGGACTAGCGGGAACAATGAGCAGTTCTTC
CDR3: CASSRGTSGNNEQFF
length: 15
D: TRBD2
V: TRBV5-4
J: TRBJ2-1
size: -

DNA: TGTGCCAGCAGCTTAGTGGCGAGAGGGTACCCCGGGGAGCTGTTTTTT
CDR3: CASSLVARGYPGELFF
length: 16
D: -
V: TRBV7-9
J: TRBJ2-2
size: -

DNA: TGTGCCAGCAGCTTTCCAGGGAGCACAGATACGCAGTATTTT
CDR3: CASSFPGSTDTQYF
length: 14
D: -
V: TRBV5-4
J: TRBJ2-3
size: -

DNA: TGTGCCAGCAGCTTGGGGGGGCAGGGAGCCAAAAACATTCAGTACTTC
CDR3: CASSLGGQGAKNIQYF
length: 16
D: -
V: TRBV7-6
J: TRBJ2-4
size: -

DNA: TGTGCCAGCAGCACAGTTCTCTCCTACGAGCAGTACTTC
CDR3: CASSTVLSYEQYF
length: 13
D: -
V: TRBV21-1
J: TRBJ2-7
size: -

DNA: TGTGCCAGCAGCTTAGACGGACCCTACGAGCAGTACTTC
CDR3: CASSLDGPYEQYF
length: 13
D: -
V: TRBV11-2
J: TRBJ2-7
size: -

DNA: TGTGCCAGCAGAGTAAGAGTAGACACTGAAGCTTTCTTT
CDR3: CASRVRVDTEAFF
length: 13
D: -
V: TRBV14
J: TRBJ1-1
size: few

DNA: TGTGCCTGCAGGCGGGGGTCCAACACCGGGGAGCTGTTTTTT
CDR3: CACRRGSNTGELFF
length: 14
D: TRBD2
V: TRBV30
J: TRBJ2-2
size: -

DNA: TGTGCCAGCAGCTACCGGGGGGCCCCGTGGGGGCAGTACTTC
CDR3: CASSYRGAPWGQYF
length: 14
D: -
V: TRBV7-2
J: TRBJ2-7
size: -

DNA: TGTGCCAGCAGTCGACAGGGGCTCGCCCCGGATACGCAGTATTTT
CDR3: CASSRQGLAPDTQYF
length: 15
D: TRBD1
V: TRBV6-6
J: TRBJ2-3
size: -

DNA: TGTGCCTGGAGCGAGGATAAAGGGGTTAGGGAGCAGTTCTTC
CDR3: CAWSEDKGVREQFF
length: 14
D: -
V: TRBV30
J: TRBJ2-1
size: -

DNA: TGTGCCAGCATGATAAGTCAGCCCCAGCATTTT
CDR3: CASMISQPQHF
length: 11
D: -
V: TRBV6-5
J: TRBJ1-5
size: -

DNA: TGTGCCAGCAGTTACCGGTTGGGGGGTGGGAACACTGAAGCTTTCTTT
CDR3: CASSYRLGGGNTEAFF
length: 16
D: -
V: TRBV6-5
J: TRBJ1-1
size: -

DNA: TGTGCCAGCAGCCAATCGAGGACAGCCACAGATACGCAGTATTTT
CDR3: CASSQSRTATDTQYF
length: 15
D: -
V: TRBV16
J: TRBJ2-3
size: -

DNA: TGTGCCAGCAGCCCGACGCCAGGGAACTATGGCTACACCTTC
CDR3: CASSPTPGNYGYTF
length: 14
D: -
V: TRBV5-6
J: TRBJ1-2
size: -

DNA: TGTGCCAGCAGCCCGGGACAGGGGGCTGCGGGGGCCAACGTCCTGACTTTC
CDR3: CASSPGQGAAGANVLTF
length: 17
D: TRBD1
V: TRBV9
J: TRBJ2-6
size: -

DNA: TGTGCCACCAGCATGGGACGGCGTGCAACTAATGAAAAACTGTTTTTT
CDR3: CATSMGRRATNEKLFF
length: 16
D: -
V: TRBV15
J: TRBJ1-4
size: -

DNA: TGTGCCACCAGCAGAGACGTACTGAGCTCCTATAATTCACCCCTCCACTTT
CDR3: CATSRDVLSSYNSPLHF
length: 17
D: -
V: TRBV15
J: TRBJ1-6
size: -

DNA: TGTGCCATCAGTGCACAAGGGGCCGGACCCTACGAGCAGTACTTC
CDR3: CAISAQGAGPYEQYF
length: 15
D: -
V: TRBV10-3
J: TRBJ2-7
size: -

DNA: TGCGCCAGCAGCACGTCAGGGGCAGTCTATGGCTACACCTTC
CDR3: CASSTSGAVYGYTF
length: 14
D: -
V: TRBV5-1
J: TRBJ1-2
size: -

DNA: TGCAGCGTTAGAGCGGGGAGCACAGATACGCAGTATTTT
CDR3: CSVRAGSTDTQYF
length: 13
D: TRBD2
V: TRBV29-1
J: TRBJ2-3
size: -

DNA: TGTGCCATCAGTGAGGCGGGACAGCCCTACAATGAGCAGTTCTTC
CDR3: CAISEAGQPYNEQFF
length: 15
D: -
V: TRBV10-3
J: TRBJ2-1
size: -

DNA: TGTGCCAGCAGCTGGGCCTCACTAAACACTGAAGCTTTCTTT
CDR3: CASSWASLNTEAFF
length: 14
D: -
V: TRBV7-9
J: TRBJ1-1
size: -

DNA: TGTGCCAGCAGCTTACCCCAACTCGGACAGGGGAACACCGGGGAGCTGTTTTTT
CDR3: CASSLPQLGQGNTGELFF
length: 18
D: TRBD1
V: TRBV7-6
J: TRBJ2-2
size: -

DNA: TGCGCCAGCAGCCAAGAGCCCACTAGCGGGAGGAGTAATGCGGATGAGCAGTTCTTC
CDR3: CASSQEPTSGRSNADEQFF
length: 19
D: TRBD2
V: TRBV4-3
J: TRBJ2-1
size: -

DNA: TGTGCCAGCAGTGGCTCAGGCGGACGTTCTGGGGCCAACGTCCTGACTTTC
CDR3: CASSGSGGRSGANVLTF
length: 17
D: -
V: TRBV6-1
J: TRBJ2-6
size: -

DNA: TGTGCCAGCAGCCGACAGGGGGCAGTGGATACTGAAGCTTTCTTT
CDR3: CASSRQGAVDTEAFF
length: 15
D: TRBD1
V: TRBV7-2
J: TRBJ1-1
size: -

DNA: TGTGCCAGCAGTTACACAGGGGCAGATACGCAGTATTTT
CDR3: CASSYTGADTQYF
length: 13
D: TRBD1
V: TRBV2
J: TRBJ2-3
size: -

DNA: TGTGCCAGTAGTACTCTGGTAGGGTTGGGAGGCTACACCTTC
CDR3: CASSTLVGLGGYTF
length: 14
D: -
V: TRBV19
J: TRBJ1-2
size: -